The 21 T cell receptor beta chains in this list originate from one sample, sequenced in a study of T cell responses to AZD1222 COVID-19 vaccine. Produced via immunoSEQ multiplex PCR; TCRdb's table is partial and in-frame only. The repertoire holds some 180,000 clones, with approximately 86% as singletons. Source: peripheral blood, taken on day 0 of AZD1222 vaccination. These receptors were taken from an adult in good health.

J is TRBJ2-7 and V is TRBV6-6, with D perhaps TRBD1 or TRBD2 (5 bases each). V lost 2 bases and J 7 bases, leaving 12 bases between the germline ends. CDR3 length: 13 residues. Per germline, CDR1 MNHNY and CDR2 SVGAGI (reference sequence). CDR3 loop: CASSYGGLGEQYF. Here the CDR3 DNA reads TGTGCCAGCAGTTACGGGGGTCTGGGTGAGCAGTACTTC.

The chain uses TRBV6-5 and TRBJ1-6, with D possibly TRBD1 on 6 matching bases. CDR1 is MNHEY, CDR2 SVGAGI, per germline. The CDR3 runs to 15 residues. Trimming took off 0 bases at V and 9 bases at J, with 12 bases between the two ends. CDR3 sequence (DNA): TGTGCCAGCAGTTACTCGGTAGGGGGTTTTTCACCCCTCCACTTT. It translates to CASSYSVGGFSPLHF.

The genes are TRBV6-5 and TRBJ1-2; D is uncertain. CDR1 MNHEY and CDR2 SVGAGI come from the germline V gene. V lost 6 bases, J lost 4 bases, and 6 bases lay in between. The CDR3 consists of 11 residues. CDR3 sequence: CASRTLYGYTF. CDR3 bases: TGTGCCAGCAGAACACTCTATGGCTACACCTTC.

The chain carries TRBV11-3 and TRBJ2-5, with TRBD1 matching over 8 bases. V lost 1 base to trimming and J lost 4 bases; unmatched junction nucleotides: 8. Germline V lookup: CDR1 SGHNT, CDR2 YENEEA. The CDR3 spans 16 residues. CDR3 DNA sequence: TGTGCCAGCAGCTTAGGATCCCAGGGGGCCCCAGAGACCCAGTACTTC. Translating gives CASSLGSQGAPETQYF.

The chain uses TRBV5-4 and TRBJ1-4; D might be TRBD1 (5 bases). The germline gives CDR1 SGHNT, CDR2 YYREEE (reference sequence). Trimming left V 4 bases short and J 0 bases short, with 13 bases between. This CDR3 has 16 amino acids. The CDR3 region is CASSPGGGATNEKLFF. CDR3 nucleotide sequence: TGTGCCAGCAGCCCTGGCGGGGGTGCAACTAATGAAAAACTGTTTTTT.

The rearrangement joins TRBV19 to TRBJ2-7, with D unclear. V lost 5 bases and J lost 2, with 10 bases in between. CDR1 and CDR2 (germline): LNHDA, SQIVND (reference sequence). The CDR3 is made up of 13 amino acids. The CDR3 region has the DNA TGTGCCAGTAGTTATAGGACGACCTACGAGCAGTACTTC. It codes for CASSYRTTYEQYF.

The chain recombines TRBV1 with TRBJ2-2; the table's D call of TRBD2 was not tested on the DNA. TRBV1 is marked as a pseudogene. This CDR3 is 20 amino acids long. CDR3 amino acids: CTSSQDGQFLAGGDTGELFF. DNA of the CDR3: TGCACCAGCAGCCAAGATGGGCAGTTTCTAGCGGGAGGGGACACCGGGGAGCTGTTTTTT.

This clone was seen only once. V is TRBV7-9 and J is TRBJ1-1; the D gene is possibly TRBD1 (6 bases). V was cut by 4 bases and J by 3 bases, with 9 bases left in between. The V gene's germline CDR1 is SEHNR and CDR2 FQNEAQ (reference sequence). The CDR3 spans 13 residues. The CDR3 sequence: CASSSGQYTEAFF. Written as DNA, the CDR3 is TGTGCCAGCAGCTCCGGACAGTACACTGAAGCTTTCTTT.

This clone was detected only a few times. The chain combines TRBV10-3 with TRBJ1-6; TRBD1 matches 8 bases. Per germline, CDR1 ENHRY and CDR2 SYGVKD. V shed 2 bases and J 7 bases; nucleotides not matched to a gene: 10. CDR3 length: 17 amino acids. CDR3 DNA: TGTGCCATCAGTGAGAGACAGGGGCGGGTCTGGAATTCACCCCTCCACTTT. This sequence encodes CAISERQGRVWNSPLHF.

The chain joins TRBV7-8 to TRBJ2-2; D may be TRBD2 (6 bases). Germline lookup yields CDR1 SGHVS and CDR2 FQNEAQ. Trimming took off 6 bases at V and 6 bases at J, with 20 bases between the two ends. This CDR3 has 16 amino acids. CDR3 sequence (DNA): TGTGCCAGCAGTAGCGTGGAGGGAGTTGGGGCCGGGGAGCTGTTTTTT. This encodes CASSSVEGVGAGELFF.

This sequence joins TRBV29-1 and TRBJ1-1; D call uncertain. In germline, CDR1 is SQVTM, CDR2 ANQGSEA. The V and J ends lost 6 bases and 5 bases respectively, with 13 bases between them. The CDR3 is 12 residues long. The CDR3 nucleotides are TGCAGCGTCTCGAGGGTAAGGACTGAAGCTTTCTTT. It codes for CSVSRVRTEAFF.

This chain links TRBV4-3 with TRBJ1-2; TRBD1 agrees at 7 bases. The CDR3 contains 16 residues. The V and J ends lost 0 bases and 8 bases, in that order; junction bases with no gene match: 12. Germline-derived CDR1 and CDR2 are LGHNA and YSLEER. As DNA, the CDR3 is TGCGCCAGCAGCCAAGAATCAGGGGGAAAAGAAAAGGGCTACACCTTC. Residues: CASSQESGGKEKGYTF.

The rearrangement joins TRBV11-2 to TRBJ1-2, with TRBD1 as a possible D gene (6 bases). This CDR3 is 15 amino acids long. Germline lookup yields CDR1 SGHAT and CDR2 FQNNGV. Trimming left V 5 bases short and J 5 bases short, with 18 bases between. The CDR3 bases are TGTGCCAGCAGCCGAGGGGGGGTGATGTTTTATGGCTACACCTTC. Translation gives CASSRGGVMFYGYTF.

The V and J genes are TRBV7-3 and TRBJ2-2; D unresolved. Between the trimmed V and J ends, which lost 4 bases and 6 bases, there was a span of 12 bases. Germline assignment: CDR1 SGHTA and CDR2 FQGTGA. This CDR3 comprises 14 residues. The CDR3, as DNA: TGTGCCAGCAGCTCCGGGTCAATTCCCGGGGAGCTGTTTTTT. Protein: CASSSGSIPGELFF.

This clone was seen once. The chain uses TRBV2 and TRBJ2-7; 7 bases match TRBD1. The germline V gene encodes CDR1 SNHLY and CDR2 FYNNEI. The CDR3 consists of 18 residues. V shed 5 bases, J shed 4 bases, and the junction held 20 bases outside the gene matches. CDR3 in amino acids: CASSPYLPGQASRYEQYF. The CDR3 DNA sequence: TGTGCCAGCAGTCCTTATTTACCCGGACAGGCTAGTCGGTACGAGCAGTACTTC.

This sequence joins TRBV5-5 and TRBJ1-3, with 7 bases fitting TRBD1. V lost 4 bases to trimming and J lost 3 bases; unmatched junction nucleotides: 10. The CDR3 length is 16 residues. Germline values: CDR1 SGHKS, CDR2 YYEKEE (reference sequence). The CDR3 DNA is TGTGCCAGCAGCACCCTAGACAGGGTGGTTGGAAACACCATATATTTT. It translates to CASSTLDRVVGNTIYF.

The chain joins TRBV7-6 to TRBJ2-5; 12 bases agree with TRBD1. The V gene's germline CDR1 is SGHVS and CDR2 FNYEAQ. Trimming at V came to 7 bases and at J to 5 bases, leaving 8 bases not matched to a gene. This CDR3 is built from 15 residues. CDR3 nucleotides: TGTGCCAGCAACTCGGGGACAGGGGGCGGTGAGACCCAGTACTTC. Residues: CASNSGTGGGETQYF.

This clone was picked up one time. V is TRBV7-2 and J is TRBJ1-5, with TRBD1 matching over 9 bases. The CDR3 loop spans 15 amino acids. CDR1 is SGHTA, CDR2 FQGNSA, per germline. Unmatched junction bases numbered 9, after V lost 5 bases and J lost 7 bases. The CDR3 sequence: CASSLGTGFGQPQHF. The CDR3 DNA reads as TGTGCCAGCAGCCTTGGGACAGGGTTCGGACAGCCCCAGCATTTT.

This chain connects TRBV21-1 to TRBJ2-3; the listed D gene, TRBD2, was not tested against the DNA. TRBV21-1 has pseudogene status. The CDR3 loop spans 17 amino acids. The CDR3, as DNA: TGTGCCAGCAGCAAAAGGCTAGCGGGGGGGAGCACAGATACGCAGTATTTT. Translation gives CASSKRLAGGSTDTQYF.

The chain couples TRBV19 to TRBJ2-5, with D possibly called TRBD1 or TRBD2 (5 bases each). The CDR3 totals 13 residues. Germline CDR1 LNHDA, CDR2 SQIVND (reference sequence). The V end was cut by 7 bases, the J end by 5 bases, with 14 bases between. Here the CDR3 reads CASNRGVGETQYF. CDR3 nucleotide sequence: TGTGCCAGTAACCGGGGCGTAGGCGAGACCCAGTACTTC.

This clone was observed once. The chain employs TRBV10-3 and TRBJ2-7, with 7 bases identical to TRBD1. There are 14 residues in the CDR3. The V segment lost 10 bases and the J segment 2 bases; nucleotides outside the gene matches: 11. CDR1 ENHRY and CDR2 SYGVKD come from the germline V gene. DNA of the CDR3: TGTGCCACCCTACCCGGGACAGTAACCTACGAGCAGTACTTC. It codes for CATLPGTVTYEQYF.